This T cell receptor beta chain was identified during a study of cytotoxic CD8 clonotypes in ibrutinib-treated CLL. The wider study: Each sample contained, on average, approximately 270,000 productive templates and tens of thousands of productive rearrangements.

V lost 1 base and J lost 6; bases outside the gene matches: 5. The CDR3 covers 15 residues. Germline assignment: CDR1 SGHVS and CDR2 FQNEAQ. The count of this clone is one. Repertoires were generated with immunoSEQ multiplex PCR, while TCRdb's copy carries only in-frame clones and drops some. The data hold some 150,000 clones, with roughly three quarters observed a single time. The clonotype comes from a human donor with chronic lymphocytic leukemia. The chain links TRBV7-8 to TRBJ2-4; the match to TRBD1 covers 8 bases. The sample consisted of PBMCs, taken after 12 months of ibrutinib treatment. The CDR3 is CASSLETGAGNIQYF. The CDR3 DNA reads TGTGCCAGCAGCTTAGAGACAGGGGCGGGAAACATTCAGTACTTC. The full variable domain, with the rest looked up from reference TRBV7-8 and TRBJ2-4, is GAGVSQSPRYKVAKRGQDVALRCDPISGHVSLFWYQQALGQGPEFLTYFQNEAQLDKSGLPSDRFFAERPEGSVSTLKIQRTQQEDSAVYLCASSLETGAGNIQYFGAGTRLSVL.